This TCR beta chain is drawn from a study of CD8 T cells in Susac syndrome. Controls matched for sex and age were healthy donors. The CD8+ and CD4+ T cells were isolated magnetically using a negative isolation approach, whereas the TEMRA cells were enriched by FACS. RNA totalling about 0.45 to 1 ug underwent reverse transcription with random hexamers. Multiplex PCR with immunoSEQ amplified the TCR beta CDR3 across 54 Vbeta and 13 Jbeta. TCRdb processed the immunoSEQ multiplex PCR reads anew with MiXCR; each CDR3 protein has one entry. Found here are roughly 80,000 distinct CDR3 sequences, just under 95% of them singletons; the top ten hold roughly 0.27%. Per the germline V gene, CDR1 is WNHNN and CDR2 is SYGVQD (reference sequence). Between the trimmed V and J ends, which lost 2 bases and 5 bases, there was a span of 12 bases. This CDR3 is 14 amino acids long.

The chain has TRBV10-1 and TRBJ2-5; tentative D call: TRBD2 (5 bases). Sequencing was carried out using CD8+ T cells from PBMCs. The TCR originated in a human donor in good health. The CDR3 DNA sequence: TGCGCCAGCAGTGAGAAGGTGCCGGGGGAGACCCAGTACTTC. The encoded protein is CASSEKVPGETQYF.